This TCR beta chain appears in the sequencing data of a study of cytomegalovirus exposure and HLA in healthy donors. A multiplex PCR was run with 60 Vbeta primers and 13 Jbeta primers. Authors' data handling: Some 11 million shared chains were among the about 80 million unique TCR beta chains that a later analysis counted. Profiling relied on immunoSEQ multiplex PCR, and the TCRdb table lists in-frame clones only, not all of them. The V and J calls and the clone size are those of that table, but D and trimming were determined from the DNA. Of approximately 170,000 clones in the sample, around 85% are singletons; the top ten hold 1%. Trimming took 1 base from V and 4 from J, leaving 11 bases between them. From germline, CDR1 is LNHNV and CDR2 YYDKDF (reference sequence). The CDR3 loop spans 15 amino acids.

Sequencing used PBMCs. This clonotype was sampled from a boy aged 2 to 10 in good health and CMV-seronegative. V gene TRBV15 combines with J gene TRBJ1-5; D not resolved. The CDR3, as DNA: TGTGCCACCAGCAGAGCCGGCTCCGGGAATCAGCCCCAGCATTTT. This translates into CATSRAGSGNQPQHF.